This T cell receptor beta chain comes out of a study of early T cells in non-severe SARS-CoV-2 infection. Study-wide background: The authors sequenced bulk RNA from unsorted whole blood, leaving chains unpaired.

This clonotype was seen many times. The antigen is undetermined. CDR3 length equals 15 residues. Germline lookup yields CDR1 MNHEY and CDR2 SVGAGI. Trimming took 2 bases from V and 3 from J, leaving 10 bases between them. Attachment of unique molecular identifiers was made to individual cDNA molecules. TCRdb re-called the 5' RACE reads through MiXCR, storing one row per CDR3 protein. The table has around 29,000 distinct CDR3 sequences, 5.3% seen once. General study results and limits: Missing private and CD4 specificities, VDJdb matching favored anti-spike CD8 responses.

This clonotype was obtained from an adult who was a healthcare worker with PCR-confirmed SARS-CoV-2 infection or an uninfected control (not recorded which). Sequenced input: whole blood. V usage is TRBV6-5 and J usage is TRBJ2-2, with D hard to call. The CDR3 spells CASSYGGRDTGELFF. DNA of the CDR3: TGTGCCAGCAGTTACGGTGGAAGGGACACCGGGGAGCTGTTTTTT.